The clone carrying this T cell receptor (beta chain) was recorded many times. Its antigen is not known. TCRdb processed the 5' RACE reads anew with MiXCR; each CDR3 protein has one entry. Found here are around 250,000 distinct CDR3 sequences, roughly a tenth of them singletons; the top ten hold approximately 6.6%. CDR3 length: 19 residues. The germline V gene encodes CDR1 MNHEY and CDR2 SVGAGI. The trim removed 4 bases at V and 2 bases at J, leaving 17 bases unmatched. This record belongs to a study of CD8 T cells in ankylosing spondylitis. Study-wide results and caveats: A TCR beta motif of 7 or 8 highly homologous variants appeared characteristic of ankylosing spondylitis blood. The study looked at matched synovial fluid samples from ankylosing spondylitis patients. Disease-linked clones were reported to be significantly enriched there.

This TCR was recovered from a male donor with ankylosing spondylitis or in good health (not recorded which). This chain connects TRBV6-5 to TRBJ2-3; 8 bases align to TRBD1. Sequences were obtained from blood, either unsorted or a sorted T cell fraction (not recorded which). The CDR3 loop reads CASSSTPRTWDRSTDTQYF. The CDR3 DNA reads TGTGCCAGCAGTTCAACCCCCCGAACTTGGGACAGGTCCACAGATACGCAGTATTTT.